The 13 T cell receptor beta chains below come from one sample, sequenced in a study of blood T cell repertoires in COVID-19. Profiled with immunoSEQ multiplex PCR; TCRdb holds only in-frame clones, not every one. The table lists some 220,000 clones, about 87% of them singletons. Specimen: PBMCs or T cells enriched from blood (not recorded which). These receptors all stem from a woman in her twenties or thirties who had recovered from COVID-19.

The chain combines TRBV7-9 with TRBJ2-4; 8 nucleotides match TRBD1. CDR3 length: 17 residues. CDR1 SEHNR and CDR2 FQNEAQ come from the germline V gene (reference sequence). The V gene end was trimmed by 6 bases and the J gene end by 1 base; junction bases not matched to a gene: 11. The DNA for the CDR3 is TGTGCCAGCAGTCGAGCCCAGGGGGCGCAGGCCAAAAACATTCAGTACTTC. It translates to CASSRAQGAQAKNIQYF. Full variable domain (remainder filled in from reference TRBV7-9 and TRBJ2-4): DTGVSQNPRHKITKRGQNVTFRCDPISEHNRLYWYRQTLGQGPEFLTYFQNEAQLEKSRLLSDRFSAERPKGSFSTLEIQRTEQGDSAMYLCASSRAQGAQAKNIQYFGAGTRLSVL.

V gene TRBV7-6 combines with J gene TRBJ2-7, with D perhaps matching TRBD2 (5 bases). The germline gives CDR1 SGHVS, CDR2 FNYEAQ. V shed 0 bases and J shed 2 bases, with 11 bases lying between them. The CDR3 is made up of 15 amino acids. DNA for the CDR3: TGTGCCAGCAGCTTAGCGCGAGGGTGGGCCTACGAGCAGTACTTC. Its protein is CASSLARGWAYEQYF.

The table lists this clone with many counts. The V call is TRBV19, the J call TRBJ1-1; D remains ambiguous. This CDR3 contains 12 residues. Looked up from germline, CDR1 is LNHDA and CDR2 is SQIVND (reference sequence). Trimming removed 1 base from V and 7 bases from J, with 7 bases in between. The CDR3 DNA reads TGTGCCAGTAGTATAGGGCAGTTTGAAGCTTTCTTT. It yields the protein CASSIGQFEAFF.

This chain joins TRBV29-1 and TRBJ1-2; 9 positions agree with TRBD1. The CDR3 is 13 residues long. In germline, CDR1 is SQVTM, CDR2 ANQGSEA. V shed 8 bases, J shed 4 bases, and the junction held 8 bases outside the gene matches. DNA for the CDR3: TGCAGCTTCAGAGGGACAGGGAGCTATGGCTACACCTTC. As protein: CSFRGTGSYGYTF.

The rearrangement joins TRBV2 to TRBJ2-7, with a possible D match to TRBD1 (6 bases). Germline V gene sequence: CDR1 SNHLY, CDR2 FYNNEI. Trimming shortened V by 2 bases and J by 0 bases, and 11 bases separated the two germline ends. The CDR3 contains 15 residues. CDR3 sequence (DNA): TGTGCCAGCAGTGAAAGGGGACACAGCTCCTACGAGCAGTACTTC. Protein product: CASSERGHSSYEQYF. Combining the CDR3 with reference TRBV2 and TRBJ2-7 gives the whole variable domain EPEVTQTPSHQVTQMGQEVILRCVPISNHLYFYWYRQILGQKVEFLVSFYNNEISEKSEIFDDQFSVERPDGSNFTLKIRSTKLEDSAMYFCASSERGHSSYEQYFGPGTRLTVT.

This clone was observed once. The V gene is TRBV4-2, the J gene TRBJ2-3, with a possible D match to TRBD2 (7 bases). The CDR3 loop spans 17 amino acids. Trimming left V 1 base short and J 2 bases short, with 16 bases between. Germline V gene lookup returns CDR1 LGHNA and CDR2 YNFKEQ. CDR3 protein: CASSQVTGRGLTDTQYF. CDR3 DNA: TGTGCCAGCAGCCAAGTCACGGGGCGGGGGCTCACAGATACGCAGTATTTT.

This clone was observed once. The genes are TRBV5-6 and TRBJ2-5; 9 nucleotides agree with TRBD2. Per the germline V gene, CDR1 is SGHDT and CDR2 is YYEEEE. The CDR3 length is 17 residues. J was trimmed by 4 bases and V by 4 bases; bases with no gene match: 14. The CDR3 DNA sequence: TGTGCCAGCAGCCTCCCCTCAGGCGGGGGGGCAGGAGAGACCCAGTACTTC. Its protein is CASSLPSGGGAGETQYF.

This rearrangement joins TRBV6-5 to TRBJ2-1; the D gene is possibly TRBD2 (6 bases). V was trimmed by 6 bases and J by 5 bases, leaving 17 bases between them. CDR3 size: 15 residues. CDR1 and CDR2 from the germline V gene are MNHEY and SVGAGI. The CDR3 sequence: CASRWRGDGNNEQFF. The CDR3 coding sequence is TGTGCCAGCAGGTGGAGGGGAGATGGGAACAATGAGCAGTTCTTC.

As DNA, the CDR3 is TGTGCCAGCAGTTATACCCGGACAGGGGGGACTGAAGCTTTCTTT. Its translation: CASSYTRTGGTEAFF. The chain is built from TRBV2 and TRBJ1-1; 10 bases map to TRBD1. The V segment lost 5 bases and the J segment 5 bases; nucleotides outside the gene matches: 8. The CDR3 sequence is 15 residues long. Germline CDR1 SNHLY, CDR2 FYNNEI.

This CDR3 is CASSLGGYSNQPQHF. CDR3 DNA sequence: TGTGCCAGCAGCTTAGGCGGATATAGCAATCAGCCCCAGCATTTT. The rearrangement joins TRBV7-9 to TRBJ1-5; D gene unclear. The germline gives CDR1 SEHNR, CDR2 FQNEAQ (reference sequence). The V end lost 1 base, the J end lost 0 bases, and 7 bases lay between the germline ends. CDR3 length equals 15 residues.

V usage is TRBV7-2 and J usage is TRBJ2-1; 9 nucleotides match TRBD2. This CDR3 has 15 residues. With 2 bases clipped from V and 6 bases from J, the junction kept 5 bases outside the gene matches. The germline gives CDR1 SGHTA, CDR2 FQGNSA. DNA for the CDR3: TGTGCCAGCAGCTTACCGACTAGCGGACCCAATGAGCAGTTCTTC. It translates to CASSLPTSGPNEQFF.

The rearrangement joins TRBV4-3 to TRBJ2-7; D is perhaps TRBD2 (6 bases). With 0 bases removed from V and 0 bases from J, the gap between germline ends came to 12 bases. Germline CDR1 reads LGHNA; CDR2 reads YSLEER. CDR3 length equals 16 residues. This chain's CDR3 is CASSQDSGVSSYEQYF. The CDR3 coding sequence is TGCGCCAGCAGCCAAGACTCGGGGGTTAGCTCCTACGAGCAGTACTTC.

Comments on this clone: This may be a read error: a much more frequent sequence differs by one nucleotide. The chain uses TRBV28 and TRBJ1-5, with 8 positions matching TRBD1. Trimming took 8 bases from V and 4 from J; bases not matched to a gene: 1. This CDR3 is 12 amino acids long. Germline-derived CDR1 and CDR2 are MDHEN and SYDVKM. CDR3 amino acids: CASGQGNQPQHF. Here the CDR3 DNA reads TGTGCCAGCGGACAGGGTAATCAGCCCCAGCATTTT.